A single sample gave rise to the 15 T cell receptor beta chains below, sequenced in a study of T cells in Graves' hyperthyroidism and ophthalmopathy. Researchers took RNA transcripts and amplified the TCR beta CDR3 regions from them. With the HTBI primer set, the TCR CDR3 went through a first round of RT-PCR. TCRdb independently ran MiXCR on the multiplex PCR reads; one entry per CDR3 protein. The sample carries 350,000 or so distinct CDR3 sequences, about 18% recorded once. Source material: blood. The receptors come from a woman younger than 45 with Graves' hyperthyroidism that later progressed to Graves' ophthalmopathy.

The genes are TRBV4-1 and TRBJ2-7; the match to TRBD1 covers 10 bases. Per the germline V gene, CDR1 is MGHRA and CDR2 is YSYEKL. With 4 bases clipped from V and 4 bases from J, the junction kept 7 bases outside the gene matches. The CDR3 is made up of 15 amino acids. The CDR3 loop reads CASSRNRDRGYEQYF. CDR3 coding DNA: TGCGCCAGCAGCCGGAACCGGGACAGGGGATACGAGCAGTACTTC.

This clonotype was found many times. The gene calls are TRBV24-1 and TRBJ2-2; D remains ambiguous. Trimming cost V 3 bases and J 4 bases, with 2 bases left between them. Germline-derived CDR1 and CDR2 are KGHDR and SFDVKD. This CDR3 contains 12 residues. The CDR3: CATSDATGELFF. The CDR3 DNA follows: TGTGCCACCAGTGATGCCACCGGGGAGCTGTTTTTT.

This clonotype was seen many times. The chain uses TRBV6-1 and TRBJ2-3, with D perhaps TRBD2 (5 bases). This CDR3 is built from 13 residues. The germline V gene has CDR1 MNHNS and CDR2 SASEGT. Trimming removed 5 bases from V and 3 bases from J, with 9 bases in between. The CDR3 DNA reads as TGTGCCAGCAGTTTGGACTGGACAGATACGCAGTATTTT. Its protein is CASSLDWTDTQYF.

The chain employs TRBV9 and TRBJ2-2; D unclear. The CDR3 length is 17 residues. With 6 bases removed from V and 7 bases from J, the gap between germline ends came to 25 bases. The germline gives CDR1 SGDLS, CDR2 YYNGEE. Here the CDR3 reads CASTISDTPRYSGELFF. DNA for the CDR3: TGTGCCAGCACCATTTCTGATACTCCGAGGTACAGCGGGGAGCTGTTTTTT.

The gene calls are TRBV6-1 and TRBJ1-1, with 8 bases identical to TRBD1. With 7 bases clipped from V and 3 bases from J, the junction kept 13 bases outside the gene matches. The CDR3 runs 16 residues. Looked up from germline, CDR1 is MNHNS and CDR2 is SASEGT. The CDR3 sequence: CASKETQGGLYTEAFF. The CDR3 DNA sequence: TGTGCCAGCAAGGAAACACAGGGGGGACTGTACACTGAAGCTTTCTTT.

For the CDR3, the DNA is TGTGCCAGCAGTGGCGGCCCTCCCATTTCTCTATATTTT. Encoded protein: CASSGGPPISLYF. This chain joins TRBV6-2 or TRBV6-3 and TRBJ1-3; D is undetermined. V was shortened by 5 bases and J by 14 bases, with 19 bases between the two germline ends. The germline gives CDR1 MNHEY, CDR2 SVGEGT. The CDR3 is made up of 13 amino acids.

This clonotype was counted at least ten times. The V gene is TRBV7-9, the J gene TRBJ2-7; 10 bases line up with TRBD1. Germline V gene data show CDR1 as SEHNR and CDR2 as FQNEAQ (reference sequence). Trimming removed 6 bases from V and 5 bases from J; junction bases left unmatched: 4. The CDR3 is made up of 13 amino acids. CDR3 nucleotide sequence: TGTGCCAGCAGGACAGGGGGCAGCCACGAGCAGTACTTC. This codes for CASRTGGSHEQYF.

This clonotype came up many times. This chain uses TRBV12-3 or TRBV12-4 with TRBJ1-1; unclear D gene. V was shortened by 7 bases and J by 0 bases, with 9 bases between the two germline ends. The CDR3 consists of 13 residues. CDR3 in DNA: TGTGCCAGCAATATTCAGATGAACACTGAAGCTTTCTTT. The encoded protein is CASNIQMNTEAFF.

The table lists this clonotype with many counts. The chain recombines TRBV5-8 with TRBJ1-1, with a tentative D call TRBD1 (6 bases). Germline-derived CDR1 and CDR2 are SGHTS and YDEGEE. Between the trimmed V and J ends, which lost 8 bases and 0 bases, there was a span of 14 bases. The CDR3 runs 14 residues. For the CDR3, the DNA is TGTGCCAGGGTGACAGGAATCATGAACACTGAAGCTTTCTTT. It specifies CARVTGIMNTEAFF.

The V call is TRBV10-3, the J call TRBJ2-1; the D call may be TRBD1 or TRBD2 (6 bases each). The V gene lost 6 bases and the J gene lost 6 bases, with 21 bases spanning the gap. CDR3 length equals 16 residues. The germline V gene has CDR1 ENHRY and CDR2 SYGVKD. The CDR3 loop reads CAISWAGEFSGNEQFF. CDR3 in DNA: TGTGCCATCAGCTGGGCAGGGGAATTTAGCGGCAATGAGCAGTTCTTC.

This clonotype was detected many times. The V gene is TRBV6-5, the J gene TRBJ1-2; 7 nucleotides line up with TRBD1. The germline V gene encodes CDR1 MNHEY and CDR2 SVGAGI. J lost 8 bases, V lost 2 bases, and 5 bases had no gene match. The CDR3 contains 13 residues. This chain's CDR3 is CASSYKGAGGYTF. The DNA for the CDR3 is TGTGCCAGCAGTTACAAGGGGGCAGGGGGCTACACCTTC.

This clonotype was detected ten times or more. This chain joins TRBV11-3 and TRBJ1-1; no reliable D call. Trimming removed 0 bases at V and 5 bases at J, with 13 bases between. The germline CDR1 and CDR2 sequences are SGHNT and YENEEA. The CDR3 has 15 residues. The CDR3: CASSLDARRGTEAFF. In DNA form, the CDR3 reads TGTGCCAGCAGCTTAGATGCCAGGCGGGGTACTGAAGCTTTCTTT.

In its sample, this clonotype was seen many times. The rearrangement joins TRBV28 to TRBJ1-5; D not resolved. Deletions cut 11 bases from V and 0 bases from J, with 17 bases between. The CDR3 covers 15 residues. The germline V gene encodes CDR1 MDHEN and CDR2 SYDVKM. The CDR3 bases are TGTGCCGCGACGCCTCAGGTCTATAGCAATCAGCCCCAGCATTTT. Its protein product is CAATPQVYSNQPQHF.

On this clonotype itself: The junction differs from germline at one of its ends, possibly a read error. The chain employs TRBV24-1 and TRBJ1-1, with a weak D call TRBD1 (5 bases). Germline CDR1 is KGHDR and CDR2 is SFDVKD. The CDR3 has 14 residues. This CDR3 reads CASSDTTGNTEAFF. The CDR3 DNA reads as TGTGCCTCCAGTGATACAACAGGGAACACTGAAGCTTTCTTT.

In its sample, this clonotype was seen many times. V usage is TRBV2 and J usage is TRBJ2-1; 7 nucleotides align to TRBD2. CDR3 length: 16 amino acids. The J segment lost 0 bases and the V segment lost 4 bases, leaving 6 bases of the junction unmatched. CDR1 and CDR2 from the germline V gene are SNHLY and FYNNEI. The CDR3, as DNA: TGTGCCAGCAGTGGGGGGACTAAGCGCTCCTACAATGAGCAGTTCTTC. Encoded protein: CASSGGTKRSYNEQFF.